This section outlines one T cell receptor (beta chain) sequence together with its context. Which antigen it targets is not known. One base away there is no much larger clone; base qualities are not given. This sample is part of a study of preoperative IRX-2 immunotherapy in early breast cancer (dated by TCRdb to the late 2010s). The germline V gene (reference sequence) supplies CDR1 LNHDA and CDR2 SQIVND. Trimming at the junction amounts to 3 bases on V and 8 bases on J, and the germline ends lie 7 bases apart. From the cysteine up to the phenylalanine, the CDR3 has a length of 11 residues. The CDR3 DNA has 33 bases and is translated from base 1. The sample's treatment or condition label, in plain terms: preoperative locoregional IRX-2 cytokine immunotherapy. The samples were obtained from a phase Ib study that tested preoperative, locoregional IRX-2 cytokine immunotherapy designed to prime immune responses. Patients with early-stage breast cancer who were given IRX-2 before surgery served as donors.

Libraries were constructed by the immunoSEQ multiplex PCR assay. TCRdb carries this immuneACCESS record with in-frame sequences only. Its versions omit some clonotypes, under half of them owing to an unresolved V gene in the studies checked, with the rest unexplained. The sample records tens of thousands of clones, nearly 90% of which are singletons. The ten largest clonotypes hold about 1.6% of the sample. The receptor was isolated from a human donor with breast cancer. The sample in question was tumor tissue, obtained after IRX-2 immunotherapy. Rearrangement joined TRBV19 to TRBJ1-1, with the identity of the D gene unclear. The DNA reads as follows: TGTGCCAGTAGTATCCTCCGGGAAGCTTTCTTT. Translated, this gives CASSILREAFF.